The next 12 T cell receptor beta chains were all read from a single sample in a study of PD-L1 blockade in urothelial cancer. Profiled with immunoSEQ multiplex PCR; TCRdb holds only in-frame clones, not every one. In the table there are 70,000 to 85,000 clones, 80% to 90% of which are singletons. The source material was PBMCs, sampled around atezolizumab (anti-PD-L1) treatment. The receptors were sampled from an older man with urothelial cancer.

This clone has more than one count but fewer than ten. The chain carries TRBV5-1 and TRBJ2-3, with a possible D match to TRBD1 (5 bases). With 3 bases removed from V and 4 bases from J, the gap between germline ends came to 12 bases. The CDR3 runs 14 residues. Germline-derived CDR1 and CDR2 are SGHRS and YFSETQ. CDR3 nucleotides: TGCGCCAGCAGCTCCCAGGGTGTAGCAGATACGCAGTATTTT. It is translated as CASSSQGVADTQYF.

The chain employs TRBV6-6 and TRBJ1-1, with D unclear. V shed 8 bases and J shed 1 base, with 11 bases lying between them. Germline CDR1 reads MNHNY; CDR2 reads SVGAGI (reference sequence). CDR3 size: 13 residues. As DNA, the CDR3 is TGTGCCAGCCGCAAACGGGGGAACACTGAAGCTTTCTTT. Encoded protein: CASRKRGNTEAFF.

The chain is built from TRBV9 and TRBJ1-3; 10 positions match TRBD1. Germline CDR1 is SGDLS and CDR2 is YYNGEE. CDR3 length equals 17 residues. V trimming: 3 bases; J trimming: 3 bases; junction bases outside the gene matches: 9. CDR3: CASSARDRGSGGNTIYF. The CDR3 DNA reads TGTGCCAGCAGCGCCCGGGACAGGGGCTCTGGTGGAAACACCATATATTTT.

CDR3 protein: CASSIEQQETQYF. The CDR3 bases are TGTGCCAGTAGTATAGAGCAGCAAGAGACCCAGTACTTC. The V and J genes are TRBV19 and TRBJ2-5; D not certain. Trimming took 0 bases from V and 2 from J, leaving 4 bases between them. This CDR3 has 13 residues. CDR1 and CDR2 from the germline V gene are LNHDA and SQIVND (reference sequence).

This clone was seen a single time. The chain couples TRBV7-3 to TRBJ2-5, with D maybe TRBD1 (8 bases). The V and J ends lost 5 bases and 3 bases respectively, with 22 bases between them. Per germline, CDR1 SGHTA and CDR2 FQGTGA. The CDR3 spans 17 residues. The CDR3 bases are TGTGCCAGCAGCGCGGACAGGGAAGGGACTATGGAAGAGACCCAGTACTTC. The encoded protein is CASSADREGTMEETQYF.

The chain uses TRBV11-3 and TRBJ1-5; the D gene is possibly TRBD1 (5 bases). The germline V and J ends were trimmed by 3 bases and 6 bases, with 6 bases remaining between them. The CDR3 is made up of 12 amino acids. CDR1 and CDR2 from the germline V gene are SGHNT and YENEEA. The CDR3 region has the DNA TGTGCCAGCAGCTTCAGGGTTCAGCCCCAGCATTTT. This codes for CASSFRVQPQHF.

The chain joins TRBV9 to TRBJ2-2, with D tentatively TRBD1 (6 bases). V was clipped by 2 bases and J by 2 bases, with 13 bases between them. The germline CDR1 and CDR2 sequences are SGDLS and YYNGEE. CDR3 length: 16 residues. Here the CDR3 DNA reads TGTGCCAGCAGCGTCATGGGGGACACTAACACCGGGGAGCTGTTTTTT. It is translated as CASSVMGDTNTGELFF.

This chain uses TRBV5-1 with TRBJ2-3; tentative D call: TRBD2 (6 bases). The CDR3 totals 16 residues. Trimming cost V 0 bases and J 4 bases, with 15 bases left between them. CDR1 is SGHRS and CDR2 is YFSETQ in the germline V gene. In DNA, the CDR3 is TGCGCCAGCAGCTTGGGGGGCGGGACTGGAGCAGATACGCAGTATTTT. Its protein is CASSLGGGTGADTQYF.

The gene calls are TRBV30 and TRBJ2-7; the D gene is possibly TRBD2 (5 bases). Deletions cut 2 bases from V and 2 bases from J, with 16 bases between. The CDR3 loop spans 15 amino acids. Germline V gene sequence: CDR1 GTSNPN, CDR2 SVGIG (reference sequence). CDR3 protein: CAWSLRGSLTYEQYF. In nucleotides, the CDR3 is TGTGCCTGGAGTCTCCGAGGGTCCCTCACCTACGAGCAGTACTTC.

Turning to this clone: The same CDR3 can be traced to other DNA sequences in this sample. This rearrangement joins TRBV28 to TRBJ2-7, with 7 nucleotides matching TRBD1. Germline trimming cut 4 bases from V and 1 base from J; bases unmatched to any gene: 1. Germline lookup yields CDR1 MDHEN and CDR2 SYDVKM. The length of the CDR3 is 13 residues. Here the CDR3 reads CASSSGQSYEQYF. Written as DNA, the CDR3 is TGTGCCAGCAGTTCGGGACAGTCCTACGAGCAGTACTTC.

V usage is TRBV5-1 and J usage is TRBJ1-1; 10 bases fit TRBD1. With V trimmed by 4 bases and J by 1 base, 1 base remained unmatched. There are 14 residues in the CDR3. Germline CDR1 reads SGHRS; CDR2 reads YFSETQ. The CDR3 here is CASSGDRGNTEAFF. Written as DNA, the CDR3 is TGCGCCAGCAGCGGGGACAGGGGGAACACTGAAGCTTTCTTT.

This clone showed up just once. The chain uses TRBV29-1 and TRBJ2-7, with TRBD1 as a possible D gene (6 bases). This CDR3 contains 13 residues. Looked up from germline, CDR1 is SQVTM and CDR2 is ANQGSEA. V was trimmed by 5 bases and J by 4 bases, leaving 15 bases between them. CDR3 coding DNA: TGCAGCGTTAGTCAGGGAAGGGGGTACGAGCAGTACTTC. Translated, it gives CSVSQGRGYEQYF.